This paragraph covers one T cell receptor beta chain sequence. The sample comes from a study of control samples from healthy donors and cancer patients. The germline CDR1 and CDR2 sequences are LGHDT and YNNKEL (reference sequence). This CDR3 has 12 amino acids. V was cut by 3 bases and J by 9 bases, with 10 bases left in between. Here immunoSEQ multiplex PCR was the method, and the copy in TCRdb shows in-frame clones only, minus some. The sample yields about 130,000 clones, over 75% seen once. The receptor was derived from a man between 18 and 35 years old in good health. This sequence joins TRBV3-1 (or the pseudogene TRBV3-2) and TRBJ2-3; D remains ambiguous. What was sequenced was blood. The DNA of the CDR3 is TGTGCCAGCAGCCACCCCCGGCGGACGCAGTATTTT. As protein: CASSHPRRTQYF.